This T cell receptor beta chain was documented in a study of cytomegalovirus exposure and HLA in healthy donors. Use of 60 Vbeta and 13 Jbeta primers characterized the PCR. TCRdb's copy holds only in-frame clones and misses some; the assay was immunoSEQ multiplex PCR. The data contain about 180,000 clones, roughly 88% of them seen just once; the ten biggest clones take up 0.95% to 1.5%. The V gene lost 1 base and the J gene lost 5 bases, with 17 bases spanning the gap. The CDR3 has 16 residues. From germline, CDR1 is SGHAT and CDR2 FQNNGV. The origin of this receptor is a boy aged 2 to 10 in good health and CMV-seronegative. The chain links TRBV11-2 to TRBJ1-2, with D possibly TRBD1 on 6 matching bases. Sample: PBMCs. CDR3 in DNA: TGTGCCAGCAGCTTAGTAGTCCCGACAGGCGCTTATGGCTACACCTTC. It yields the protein CASSLVVPTGAYGYTF.